This entry is about one T cell receptor beta chain. The target antigen is unknown. The sample belongs to a study of cytomegalovirus exposure and HLA in healthy donors. Researchers ran the PCR with 60 Vbeta and 13 Jbeta primers. Only in-frame clones appear in the TCRdb table, and some are missing; sequencing was by immunoSEQ multiplex PCR. The data show about 140,000 clones, with 65% to 90% seen just once and 1.2% held by the top ten. Whole-study findings and limits: An analysis was carried out at a later point. It showed that HLA-associated TCR beta chains were more clonally expanded than equally common non-associated chains. Using a false discovery rate of 0.05, a later analysis showed that about 16,000 TCR beta sequences were associated with HLA alleles. A later analysis linked a missense variant in DCLRE1C to the trimming of TCR beta V and J genes. It was likely that a cluster of highly shared sequence variants was a sequencing artifact.

The CDR3 covers 15 residues. V trimming: 4 bases; J trimming: 3 bases; junction bases outside the gene matches: 8. Germline-derived CDR1 and CDR2 are SGHRS and YFSETQ. The sample was PBMCs. The receptor's source is a female donor in good health and CMV-seronegative. The chain recombines TRBV5-1 with TRBJ2-7; 9 bases are a match to TRBD1. CDR3 DNA sequence: TGCGCCAGCAGCGTAGCCGGGACAGGGAGCTACGAGCAGTACTTC. Amino acid sequence: CASSVAGTGSYEQYF.